The clone carrying this T cell receptor (beta chain) was detected a few times. As yet, its antigen is unknown. TCRdb re-derived calls from the RACE reads in MiXCR, one entry per CDR3 protein. Among tens of thousands of distinct CDR3 sequences listed, 9.5% to 15% were seen once. This record comes from a study of human T cells and chemical hapten exposure. Overall study: Donors were sensitized with 2% DPC on the upper inner arm. Study-wide results and limits: Alopecia affected the donors, so their immune response may differ from healthy people's. In the PT1 data, expanded TCR counts showed a positive correlation with patch test score. Expanded TCRs made up significantly more big CDR3 similarity clusters than controls did.

Stated time point: patch test 3, about 24 weeks after DPC sensitization. The treatment here: therapeutic diphenylcyclopropenone sensitization with weekly scalp DPC. The CDR3 loop spans 12 amino acids. Germline V CDR1 and CDR2: SGHTA, FQGNSA. Trimming cost V 5 bases and J 3 bases, with 8 bases left between them. The sample consisted of whole blood, taken in connection with sensitization to the hapten diphenylcyclopropenone (DPC). The TCR comes from a man younger than 40 with alopecia areata. Some clones in this sample may be carry-over from other donors' samples. The genes are TRBV7-2 and TRBJ2-7, with D uncertain. The CDR3, as DNA: TGTGCCAGCAGCCCAACCCTCTACGAGCAGTACTTC. It encodes CASSPTLYEQYF.